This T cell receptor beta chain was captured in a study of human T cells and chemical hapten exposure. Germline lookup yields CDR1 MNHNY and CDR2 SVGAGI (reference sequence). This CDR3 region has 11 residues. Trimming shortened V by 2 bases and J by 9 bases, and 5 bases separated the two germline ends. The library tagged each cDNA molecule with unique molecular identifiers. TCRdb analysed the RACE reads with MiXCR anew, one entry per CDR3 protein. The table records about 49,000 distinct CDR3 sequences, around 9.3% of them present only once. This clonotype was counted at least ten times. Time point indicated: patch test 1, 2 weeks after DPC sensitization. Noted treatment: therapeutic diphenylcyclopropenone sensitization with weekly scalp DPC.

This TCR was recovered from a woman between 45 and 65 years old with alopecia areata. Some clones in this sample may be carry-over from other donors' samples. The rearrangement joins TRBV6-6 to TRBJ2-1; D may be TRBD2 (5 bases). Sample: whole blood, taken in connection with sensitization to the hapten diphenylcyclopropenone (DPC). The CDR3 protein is CASSYAGEQFF. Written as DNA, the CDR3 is TGTGCCAGCAGTTACGCGGGTGAGCAGTTCTTC.